Reported below is one T cell receptor beta chain. Its target is not known. CDR1 is DFQATT, CDR2 SNEGSKA, per germline (reference sequence). The V gene lost 6 bases and the J gene lost 4 bases, with 13 bases spanning the gap. This CDR3 is 13 amino acids long. The data stem from a study of CD8 T cells in ankylosing spondylitis. Findings and caveats of the study: Disease-linked clones bore a CD8+ phenotype and were relatively rare in peripheral blood.

TCRdb ran MiXCR on the 5' RACE reads and lists one entry per CDR3 protein. Found here are 150,000 or so distinct CDR3 sequences, approximately 20% of them singletons; the top ten hold around 7.6%. The clonotype originates from a male donor with ankylosing spondylitis or in good health (not recorded which). Sequenced sample: blood, either unsorted or a sorted T cell fraction (not recorded which). The V and J genes are TRBV20-1 and TRBJ1-5; D gene uncertain. The CDR3 DNA follows: TGCAGTGCACTTCCGGCGGGGAATCAGCCCCAGCATTTT. Translating gives CSALPAGNQPQHF.